The 20 T cell receptor beta chains given below trace back to one sample, sequenced in a study of blood T cell repertoires in COVID-19. Some clones are missing from TCRdb's copy, which holds only in-frame ones; the method was immunoSEQ multiplex PCR. The repertoire holds tens of thousands of clones, with around 86% as singletons. The sequencing input was peripheral blood. The receptors originated from a man between 25 and 39 years old with acute or convalescent COVID-19.

The rearrangement links TRBV6-5 to TRBJ1-2, with 7 bases aligning to TRBD1. Unmatched junction bases numbered 10, after V lost 6 bases and J lost 6 bases. CDR3 length equals 14 residues. Germline V gene lookup returns CDR1 MNHEY and CDR2 SVGAGI. The CDR3 DNA reads as TGTGCCAGCAGATCCGACGCAGGGGGAGATGGCTACACCTTC. Residues: CASRSDAGGDGYTF.

This clone showed up just once. The rearrangement joins TRBV6-6 to TRBJ2-3; possible D gene TRBD1, 5 bases. With 10 bases removed from V and 1 base from J, the gap between germline ends came to 15 bases. The germline CDR1 and CDR2 sequences are MNHNY and SVGAGI (reference sequence). There are 14 residues in the CDR3. The CDR3: CAIKPRVGTDTQYF. DNA of the CDR3: TGTGCCATCAAACCCAGGGTGGGCACAGATACGCAGTATTTT.

This chain joins TRBV6-5 and TRBJ2-7, with 8 bases aligning to TRBD1. Per the germline V gene, CDR1 is MNHEY and CDR2 is SVGAGI. Trimming at V came to 8 bases and at J to 6 bases, leaving 9 bases not matched to a gene. This CDR3 is built from 13 residues. DNA of the CDR3: TGTGCCAGCGGGACAGGTTCGATGTTCGAGCAGTACTTC. Protein sequence: CASGTGSMFEQYF.

This chain joins TRBV9 and TRBJ1-1; 9 nucleotides align to TRBD1. With V trimmed by 2 bases and J by 7 bases, 6 bases remained unmatched. The CDR3 runs 14 residues. Per germline, CDR1 SGDLS and CDR2 YYNGEE. The CDR3 is CASSVQDRGYEAFF. The CDR3 DNA sequence: TGTGCCAGCAGCGTCCAGGACAGGGGCTATGAAGCTTTCTTT.

The chain is built from TRBV6-6 and TRBJ1-2; D is unclear. V was trimmed by 2 bases and J by 5 bases, leaving 12 bases between them. Germline assignment: CDR1 MNHNY and CDR2 SVGAGI (reference sequence). The CDR3 has 14 amino acids. The CDR3 region has the DNA TGTGCCAGCAGTTACGGCCGCTCGGGGTATGGCTACACCTTC. Amino acids: CASSYGRSGYGYTF.

The V and J genes are TRBV12-3 or TRBV12-4 and TRBJ2-7, with D possibly matching TRBD1 (5 bases). CDR3 length: 13 amino acids. Trimming cost V 7 bases and J 3 bases, with 13 bases left between them. The CDR3 spells CASTNGHRYEQYF. The CDR3 nucleotides are TGTGCCAGCACCAACGGACACCGCTACGAGCAGTACTTC.

The chain is built from TRBV18 and TRBJ1-5, with TRBD1 identical over 7 bases. Germline CDR1 and CDR2: KGHSH and LQKENI. This CDR3 is 15 amino acids long. V was pared by 1 base and J by 6 bases, with 6 bases of the junction left unmatched. The DNA of the CDR3 is TGTGCCAGCTCACCACTAGACAGGGATAGTCAGCCCCAGCATTTT. It encodes CASSPLDRDSQPQHF.

The V gene is TRBV18, the J gene TRBJ1-2; a weak D match, TRBD1 (6 bases). The germline gives CDR1 KGHSH, CDR2 LQKENI. V lost 0 bases and J 3 bases, leaving 8 bases between the germline ends. The CDR3 contains 14 residues. The CDR3 bases are TGTGCCAGCTCACCACCGGCAGGGGACTATGGCTACACCTTC. It is translated as CASSPPAGDYGYTF.

The chain employs TRBV19 and TRBJ2-7; D might be TRBD1 (6 bases). With 4 bases removed from V and 3 bases from J, the gap between germline ends came to 13 bases. The CDR3 loop spans 14 amino acids. Looked up from germline, CDR1 is LNHDA and CDR2 is SQIVND (reference sequence). The CDR3 sequence is CASSNSGTIYEQYF. CDR3 nucleotides: TGTGCCAGTAGTAACTCCGGGACAATCTACGAGCAGTACTTC.

CDR3: CASSYLGQENYYGYTF. The DNA of the CDR3 is TGTGCCAGCAGCTACTTGGGACAGGAGAACTACTATGGCTACACCTTC. V gene TRBV11-2 combines with J gene TRBJ1-2, with 8 bases fitting TRBD1. This CDR3 region has 16 residues. Per the germline V gene, CDR1 is SGHAT and CDR2 is FQNNGV. V lost 4 bases to trimming and J lost 3 bases; unmatched junction nucleotides: 10.

The gene calls are TRBV6-5 and TRBJ1-6, with unresolved D. Germline CDR1 MNHEY, CDR2 SVGAGI. This CDR3 region has 13 residues. The CDR3 here is CVSRRSYNSPLHF. The DNA for the CDR3 is TGTGTCAGTCGGAGGTCCTATAATTCACCCCTCCACTTT.

This chain connects TRBV15 to TRBJ2-3; 11 bases line up with TRBD2. The V and J ends lost 1 base and 2 bases, in that order; junction bases with no gene match: 2. The CDR3 totals 16 residues. The germline gives CDR1 LNHNV, CDR2 YYDKDF (reference sequence). The CDR3 here is CATSRGLAGPTDTQYF. The DNA for the CDR3 is TGTGCCACCAGCAGAGGACTAGCGGGACCCACAGATACGCAGTATTTT.

The chain uses TRBV24-1 and TRBJ1-5, with TRBD1 as a possible D gene (5 bases). The ends were cut back, 2 bases at V and 2 bases at J, with 18 bases in the middle. Per germline, CDR1 KGHDR and CDR2 SFDVKD. The CDR3 has 18 amino acids. CDR3: CATSDSSSTAFGNQPQHF. For the CDR3, the DNA is TGTGCCACCAGTGATTCCTCCTCGACAGCCTTCGGCAATCAGCCCCAGCATTTT.

In DNA, the CDR3 is TGTGCCAGCAGCTTGGAGACAGGGCCTTCCATACCAAAGCAGTATTTT. Encoded protein: CASSLETGPSIPKQYF. V and J are TRBV5-6 and TRBJ2-3; 7 bases map to TRBD1. The V gene end was trimmed by 0 bases and the J gene end by 11 bases; junction bases not matched to a gene: 15. In germline, CDR1 is SGHDT, CDR2 YYEEEE. The CDR3 has 16 amino acids.

V gene TRBV11-2 combines with J gene TRBJ2-1; 8 bases match TRBD2. This CDR3 is 15 amino acids long. Germline V lookup: CDR1 SGHAT, CDR2 FQNNGV. Trimming at V came to 4 bases and at J to 4 bases, leaving 6 bases not matched to a gene. The CDR3 protein is CASSYSGRAYNEQFF. The CDR3 DNA reads as TGTGCCAGCAGCTACAGCGGGAGAGCTTACAATGAGCAGTTCTTC.

The gene calls are TRBV4-2 and TRBJ1-4; TRBD1 is a possible D gene (5 bases). V lost 1 base and J 7 bases, leaving 10 bases between the germline ends. Germline loops: CDR1 LGHNA, CDR2 YNFKEQ. CDR3 length: 14 amino acids. The CDR3 spells CASSQGQSIEKLFF. The DNA for the CDR3 is TGTGCCAGCAGCCAAGGACAGAGTATTGAAAAACTGTTTTTT.

The genes are TRBV6-5 and TRBJ2-3, with a tentative D call TRBD2 (6 bases). The CDR3 sequence is 13 residues long. Germline CDR1 and CDR2: MNHEY and SVGAGI. V was clipped by 2 bases and J by 7 bases, with 10 bases between them. In nucleotides, the CDR3 is TGTGCCAGCAGTTACCGCGGGGAACATACGCAGTATTTT. Protein product: CASSYRGEHTQYF.

This clone was seen once. V is TRBV5-4 and J is TRBJ2-3; TRBD2 matches 8 bases. The germline V gene encodes CDR1 SGHNT and CDR2 YYREEE (reference sequence). V shed 1 base, J shed 2 bases, and the junction held 6 bases outside the gene matches. The CDR3 runs 16 residues. The CDR3 region is CASSLKLAENTDTQYF. CDR3 coding DNA: TGTGCCAGCAGCTTGAAACTAGCGGAGAACACAGATACGCAGTATTTT.

The chain has TRBV18 and TRBJ2-4; D perhaps matches TRBD1 (6 bases). Germline V gene lookup returns CDR1 KGHSH and CDR2 LQKENI. The V end lost 2 bases, the J end lost 2 bases, and 19 bases lay between the germline ends. The CDR3 is 18 amino acids. The DNA of the CDR3 is TGTGCCAGCTCACCATTTGGACCCAGGGGAGTTTCCAAAAACATTCAGTACTTC. Translation: CASSPFGPRGVSKNIQYF.

J is TRBJ1-6 and V is TRBV10-3, with 9 positions matching TRBD1. V trimming: 5 bases; J trimming: 5 bases; junction bases outside the gene matches: 1. Germline assignment: CDR1 ENHRY and CDR2 SYGVKD. The CDR3 is made up of 14 amino acids. The CDR3 reads CAISRQGDNSPLHF. The CDR3 DNA sequence: TGTGCCATCAGTAGACAGGGGGATAATTCACCCCTCCACTTT.